The 32 T cell receptor beta chains in this list originate from one sample, sequenced in a study of blood T cell repertoires in COVID-19. TCRdb's table, derived via immunoSEQ multiplex PCR, lists solely in-frame clones and lacks some. Seen here are about 100,000 clones, roughly 84% observed once, and the top ten hold roughly 13%. The sample taken for sequencing was peripheral blood. Receptor source: a human donor in a cohort sampled during active COVID-19.

The chain links TRBV6-5 to TRBJ2-2; no firm D call. V was trimmed by 4 bases and J by 6 bases, leaving 9 bases between them. The CDR3 length is 13 residues. Germline V CDR1 and CDR2: MNHEY, SVGAGI. This CDR3 is CASSSVLSGELFF. As DNA, the CDR3 is TGTGCCAGCAGTTCCGTCTTGTCCGGGGAGCTGTTTTTT.

The chain uses TRBV7-9 and TRBJ1-1; the D is unclear. The CDR3 totals 11 residues. Germline V lookup: CDR1 SEHNR, CDR2 FQNEAQ (reference sequence). V was clipped by 6 bases and J by 2 bases, with 4 bases between them. CDR3 coding DNA: TGTGCCAGCAGTATCAACACTGAAGCTTTCTTT. Residues: CASSINTEAFF.

The chain recombines TRBV25-1 with TRBJ1-1; D call uncertain. This CDR3 spans 14 amino acids. V was pared by 4 bases and J by 4 bases, with 13 bases between. Germline V gene sequence: CDR1 MGHDK, CDR2 SYGVNS. CDR3 bases: TGTGCCAGCAGTGGAGGACTGGAAAGCACTGAAGCTTTCTTT. Residues: CASSGGLESTEAFF.

In its sample, this clone was seen once. The rearrangement uses TRBV18 and TRBJ1-1, with D unclear. Per germline, CDR1 KGHSH and CDR2 LQKENI. Deletions cut 5 bases from V and 4 bases from J, with 14 bases between. CDR3 length: 14 amino acids. The CDR3 nucleotides read TGTGCCAGCTCAACGACTCCGGAAAGCACTGAAGCTTTCTTT. This sequence encodes CASSTTPESTEAFF.

The CDR3: CASSLARDTEKLFF. The CDR3 coding sequence is TGCGCCAGCAGCTTGGCCAGGGATACTGAAAAACTGTTTTTT. V gene TRBV5-1 combines with J gene TRBJ1-4, with D possibly being TRBD1 (5 bases). V gave up 0 bases and J gave up 7 bases, with 10 bases separating them. The CDR3 runs to 14 residues. Germline CDR1 and CDR2: SGHRS and YFSETQ.

The rearrangement links TRBV4-1 to TRBJ1-5; D remains ambiguous. This CDR3 is 16 amino acids long. Germline V gives CDR1 MGHRA, CDR2 YSYEKL. Trimming took 3 bases from V and 4 from J, leaving 16 bases between them. The CDR3 loop is CASSHLGAGENQPQHF. CDR3 coding DNA: TGCGCCAGCAGCCACCTCGGCGCGGGAGAAAATCAGCCCCAGCATTTT.

The CDR3 DNA follows: TGTGCCAGCGGATCGGACAGCCGGACTGAAGCTTTCTTT. Its protein product is CASGSDSRTEAFF. This rearrangement joins TRBV7-9 to TRBJ1-1, with D tentatively TRBD1 (6 bases). The CDR3 is 13 amino acids. Looked up from germline, CDR1 is SEHNR and CDR2 is FQNEAQ (reference sequence). V lost 8 bases and J 5 bases, leaving 15 bases between the germline ends.

This chain joins TRBV5-8 and TRBJ1-1; D may be TRBD1 (6 bases). Germline loops: CDR1 SGHTS, CDR2 YDEGEE. The CDR3 extends over 16 amino acids. V gave up 1 base and J gave up 2 bases, with 15 bases separating them. CDR3 nucleotide sequence: TGTGCCAGCAGCTTGATCAGTGGCAGGGGAAACACTGAAGCTTTCTTT. This gives the protein CASSLISGRGNTEAFF.

A remark on this clone: The same CDR3 also results from other DNA sequences found in this sample. J is TRBJ2-2 and V is TRBV18; D is unresolved. There are 13 residues in the CDR3. Trimming removed 3 bases from V and 2 bases from J, with 4 bases in between. Germline assignment: CDR1 KGHSH and CDR2 LQKENI. The CDR3 DNA reads as TGTGCCAGCTCACCCAGAAACACCGGGGAGCTGTTTTTT. It encodes CASSPRNTGELFF. The variable domain in full, with the rest retrieved from reference TRBV18 and TRBJ2-2, is NAGVMQNPRHLVRRRGQEARLRCSPMKGHSHVYWYRQLPEEGLKFMVYLQKENIIDESGMPKERFSAEFPKEGPSILRIQQVVRGDSAAYFCASSPRNTGELFFGEGSRLTVL.

The V call is TRBV7-9, the J call TRBJ2-1; D not certain. Germline V gene sequence: CDR1 SEHNR, CDR2 FQNEAQ (reference sequence). The CDR3 length is 15 residues. V lost 1 base, J lost 2 bases, and 9 bases lay in between. This chain's CDR3 is CASSLGNYPYNEQFF. The CDR3 nucleotides read TGTGCCAGCAGCTTAGGAAACTATCCCTACAATGAGCAGTTCTTC.

This sequence joins TRBV7-8 and TRBJ2-1; D unresolved. Germline-derived CDR1 and CDR2 are SGHVS and FQNEAQ. This CDR3 region has 12 residues. V was shortened by 2 bases and J by 5 bases, with 4 bases between the two germline ends. The CDR3 DNA sequence: TGTGCCAGCAGCTTACGGGACAATGAGCAGTTCTTC. This translates into CASSLRDNEQFF.

The chain has TRBV11-2 and TRBJ1-2; 9 bases fit TRBD1. Unmatched junction bases numbered 9, after V lost 1 base and J lost 6 bases. This CDR3 comprises 16 residues. Germline V gene lookup returns CDR1 SGHAT and CDR2 FQNNGV. CDR3 residues: CASSLAAGTGLDGYTF. DNA of the CDR3: TGTGCCAGCAGCTTAGCTGCCGGGACAGGGCTGGATGGCTACACCTTC.

The chain is built from TRBV14 and TRBJ2-2; no firm D call. CDR3 size: 13 residues. Germline V gene lookup returns CDR1 SGHDN and CDR2 FVKESK. V lost 1 base and J lost 7, with 7 bases in between. The CDR3 is CASSQVRYGELFF. The CDR3 nucleotides are TGTGCCAGCAGCCAAGTACGGTACGGGGAGCTGTTTTTT.

In DNA form, the CDR3 reads TGCGCCAGCAGCTTGGCCGCTGGGACAGGGAGAAATGAGCAGTTCTTC. Protein product: CASSLAAGTGRNEQFF. The chain is built from TRBV5-1 and TRBJ2-1; 9 bases align to TRBD1. The CDR3 sequence is 16 residues long. Germline V CDR1 and CDR2: SGHRS, YFSETQ. The V gene end was trimmed by 0 bases and the J gene end by 7 bases; junction bases not matched to a gene: 8.

The J gene is TRBJ2-3, the V gene TRBV15; 7 bases fit TRBD2. Germline V gene sequence: CDR1 LNHNV, CDR2 YYDKDF (reference sequence). The CDR3 has 17 amino acids. V shed 0 bases, J shed 0 bases, and the junction held 6 bases outside the gene matches. CDR3 protein: CATSRDVTSPSTDTQYF. The CDR3 nucleotides read TGTGCCACCAGCAGAGACGTGACTAGCCCTAGCACAGATACGCAGTATTTT.

The chain combines TRBV6-2 or TRBV6-3 with TRBJ2-7, with D unresolved. This CDR3 has 15 amino acids. The V gene's germline CDR1 is MNHEY and CDR2 SVGEGT. V was trimmed by 2 bases and J by 5 bases, leaving 16 bases between them. CDR3 residues: CASSYTQLVGHEQYF. The CDR3 DNA is TGTGCCAGCAGTTACACACAGTTGGTTGGCCACGAGCAGTACTTC.

V is TRBV29-1 and J is TRBJ2-3, with D tentatively TRBD1 (6 bases). Germline V gene sequence: CDR1 SQVTM, CDR2 ANQGSEA. The CDR3 runs to 12 residues. Trimming pared 3 bases from V and 6 bases from J, leaving 10 bases between. The CDR3: CSVEAGADTQYF. The CDR3, as DNA: TGCAGCGTTGAGGCAGGGGCCGATACGCAGTATTTT.

The V call is TRBV6-5, the J call TRBJ1-2; 12 bases are shared with TRBD1. Trimming at V came to 2 bases and at J to 4 bases, leaving 5 bases not matched to a gene. CDR1 is MNHEY, CDR2 SVGAGI, per germline. This CDR3 comprises 16 residues. CDR3 protein: CASSYGTGGAGYGYTF. The DNA for the CDR3 is TGTGCCAGCAGTTACGGGACAGGGGGCGCGGGCTATGGCTACACCTTC.

Only one count was recorded for this clone. The chain carries TRBV6-5 and TRBJ2-7; perhaps TRBD1 as D (5 bases). The V gene's germline CDR1 is MNHEY and CDR2 SVGAGI. The length of the CDR3 is 12 residues. The DNA for the CDR3 is TGTGCATCGGCAGGGAAAACCTACGAGCAGTACTTC. This codes for CASAGKTYEQYF.

The chain couples TRBV7-2 to TRBJ2-5, with TRBD2 matching 13 bases. This CDR3 is 17 amino acids long. V was clipped by 5 bases and J by 5 bases; unmatched bases: 11. CDR1 is SGHTA, CDR2 FQGNSA, per germline. The CDR3 nucleotides are TGTGCCAGCAGCCTCCAGACTAGCGGGGGGAAGAGGGAGACCCAGTACTTC. This gives the protein CASSLQTSGGKRETQYF.

V and J are TRBV3-1 (or the pseudogene TRBV3-2) and TRBJ2-7; 10 nucleotides align to TRBD2. The CDR3 is made up of 15 amino acids. The trim removed 4 bases at V and 4 bases at J, leaving 7 bases unmatched. In germline, CDR1 is LGHDT, CDR2 YNNKEL (reference sequence). The CDR3 DNA reads as TGTGCCAGCAGCCTTAATAGCGGGGGGTTATACGAGCAGTACTTC. The encoded protein is CASSLNSGGLYEQYF.

The chain employs TRBV18 and TRBJ2-2; 7 bases are shared with TRBD1. Germline loops: CDR1 KGHSH, CDR2 LQKENI. Unmatched junction bases numbered 5, after V lost 3 bases and J lost 4 bases. This CDR3 has 15 residues. The CDR3: CASSPGQEATGELFF. CDR3 coding DNA: TGTGCCAGCTCACCCGGACAGGAGGCCACCGGGGAGCTGTTTTTT. Variable domain in full (rest from reference TRBV18 and TRBJ2-2): NAGVMQNPRHLVRRRGQEARLRCSPMKGHSHVYWYRQLPEEGLKFMVYLQKENIIDESGMPKERFSAEFPKEGPSILRIQQVVRGDSAAYFCASSPGQEATGELFFGEGSRLTVL.

The CDR3 region is CASSTQTGQQPQHF. For the CDR3, the DNA is TGTGCCAGCAGTACCCAGACAGGGCAACAGCCCCAGCATTTT. The V call is TRBV28, the J call TRBJ1-5; 7 positions agree with TRBD1. Germline-derived CDR1 and CDR2 are MDHEN and SYDVKM. The junction had 8 bases not matched to a gene; V was cut back by 5 bases and J by 7 bases. The CDR3 consists of 14 residues.

This clone was observed a few times. The rearrangement joins TRBV5-8 to TRBJ1-1; D call uncertain. This CDR3 is built from 15 residues. V was shortened by 1 base and J by 1 base, with 11 bases between the two germline ends. Germline-derived CDR1 and CDR2 are SGHTS and YDEGEE. The CDR3 DNA sequence: TGTGCCAGCAGCTTGTACCGGGTGAGGAACACTGAAGCTTTCTTT. Its translation: CASSLYRVRNTEAFF.

This clone was observed a handful of times. This chain's CDR3 is CASSRPDSRRAHF. The CDR3 region has the DNA TGTGCCAGCAGCCGGCCGGACTCCCGTCGGGCCCACTTT. V is TRBV6-6 and J is TRBJ1-6; D gene unclear. This CDR3 comprises 13 residues. Germline CDR1 and CDR2: MNHNY and SVGAGI (reference sequence). V was cut by 6 bases and J by 18 bases, with 21 bases left in between.

The CDR3 loop is CASSLKLAGVVEQFF. The CDR3, as DNA: TGTGCCAGCAGCTTGAAACTAGCGGGAGTTGTTGAGCAGTTCTTC. V and J are TRBV5-4 and TRBJ2-1, with 11 bases aligning to TRBD2. The CDR3 length is 15 residues. After removal of 1 base from V and 9 bases from J, the junction contained 6 bases not matched to a gene. Per germline, CDR1 SGHNT and CDR2 YYREEE (reference sequence).

The V call is TRBV19, the J call TRBJ2-3, with 10 positions matching TRBD2. CDR1 is LNHDA and CDR2 is SQIVND in the germline V gene (reference sequence). The CDR3 has 16 residues. V lost 2 bases to trimming and J lost 4 bases; unmatched junction nucleotides: 6. Here the CDR3 DNA reads TGTGCCAGTAGTATAAAGACTAGCGGGTGGTCAGATACGCAGTATTTT. The encoded protein is CASSIKTSGWSDTQYF. Full variable domain (outside the CDR3, taken from reference TRBV19 and TRBJ2-3): DGGITQSPKYLFRKEGQNVTLSCEQNLNHDAMYWYRQDPGQGLRLIYYSQIVNDFQKGDIAEGYSVSREKKESFPLTVTSAQKNPTAFYLCASSIKTSGWSDTQYFGPGTRLTVL.

This chain connects TRBV6-4 to TRBJ1-5; maybe TRBD1 (5 bases). The CDR3 totals 15 residues. Germline CDR1 is MRHNA and CDR2 is SNTAGT. V shed 8 bases and J shed 7 bases, with 21 bases lying between them. DNA of the CDR3: TGTGCCAGCGTCAGGCCCAGGGCCAAGGGACAGCCCCAGCATTTT. Its protein is CASVRPRAKGQPQHF.

The chain employs TRBV10-3 and TRBJ2-2, with 8 bases that match TRBD1. Germline CDR1 is ENHRY and CDR2 is SYGVKD. CDR3 size: 16 residues. Trimming cost V 2 bases and J 1 base; bases outside gene matches: 3. DNA for the CDR3: TGTGCCATCAGTGAGCCCGGGACAGGGAACACCGGGGAGCTGTTTTTT. Translated: CAISEPGTGNTGELFF.

This clone appeared a few times. This chain uses TRBV11-2 with TRBJ1-3; tentative D call: TRBD1 (5 bases). The germline CDR1 and CDR2 sequences are SGHAT and FQNNGV. This CDR3 is built from 15 residues. V was cut by 2 bases and J by 8 bases, with 16 bases left in between. In nucleotides, the CDR3 is TGTGCCAGCAGCTTATGGGGCAGGGATGTCGACACCATATATTTT. Its protein product is CASSLWGRDVDTIYF.

The chain combines TRBV7-9 with TRBJ2-3, with 10 positions matching TRBD1. V gave up 5 bases and J gave up 3 bases; unmatched junction bases: 5. Looked up from germline, CDR1 is SEHNR and CDR2 is FQNEAQ (reference sequence). This CDR3 is built from 15 residues. The CDR3 sequence: CASSARDRGTDTQYF. The CDR3, as DNA: TGTGCCAGCAGCGCCCGGGACAGGGGAACAGATACGCAGTATTTT.

The chain has TRBV25-1 and TRBJ2-1; tentatively, D is TRBD2 (6 bases). Trimming took 0 bases from V and 0 from J, leaving 6 bases between them. CDR1 is MGHDK and CDR2 is SYGVNS in the germline V gene. The CDR3 loop spans 15 amino acids. CDR3 nucleotides: TGTGCCAGCAGTGAATACGGGGGCTCCTACAATGAGCAGTTCTTC. Its translation is CASSEYGGSYNEQFF.